The 27 T cell receptor beta chains below were found in one sample sequenced in a study of PD-1 blockade in classical Hodgkin lymphoma. Sequenced by immunoSEQ multiplex PCR; TCRdb stores in-frame clones only, minus some. The data hold approximately 160,000 clones, with nearly 80% observed a single time. The patients all showed relapse after autologous stem cell transplantation, while their brentuximab vedotin exposure varied. Sample: peripheral blood mononuclear cells (PBMCs), taken before the second cycle of nivolumab. The receptor source for this set is a human donor with classical Hodgkin lymphoma.

In DNA, the CDR3 is TGCGCCAGCAGCCTACAGGGAATAGCCTACAATGAGCAGTTCTTC. Translation: CASSLQGIAYNEQFF. The chain links TRBV5-1 to TRBJ2-1; D is possibly TRBD1 (6 bases). V was shortened by 4 bases and J by 2 bases, with 13 bases between the two germline ends. This CDR3 has 15 residues. Germline V gene data show CDR1 as SGHRS and CDR2 as YFSETQ.

This clone was found a few times. The chain carries TRBV5-8 and TRBJ2-5; D unresolved. The CDR3 extends over 13 amino acids. Trimming stripped 4 bases from V and 5 bases from J, with 12 bases between. In germline, CDR1 is SGHTS, CDR2 YDEGEE. The CDR3 loop reads CASSVVRWETQYF. The CDR3 coding sequence is TGTGCCAGCAGCGTGGTCCGGTGGGAGACCCAGTACTTC.

The chain joins TRBV5-1 to TRBJ2-7; tentative D call: TRBD1 (5 bases). Germline-derived CDR1 and CDR2 are SGHRS and YFSETQ. This CDR3 has 14 residues. The V end was cut by 0 bases, the J end by 6 bases, with 13 bases between. The CDR3 DNA is TGCGCCAGCAGCTTGGGAACAGGAGATCCCGAGCAGTACTTC. Translated, it gives CASSLGTGDPEQYF.

The V gene is TRBV7-6, the J gene TRBJ1-1, with TRBD1 identical over 7 bases. The ends lost 5 bases at V and 1 base at J; junction bases unmatched: 4. The CDR3 has 14 amino acids. The germline V gene encodes CDR1 SGHVS and CDR2 FNYEAQ. CDR3 sequence: CASSPDRANTEAFF. CDR3 in DNA: TGTGCCAGCAGCCCTGACAGGGCGAACACTGAAGCTTTCTTT. Filled out from reference TRBV7-6 and TRBJ1-1, the complete variable domain reads GAGVSQSPRYKVTKRGQDVALRCDPISGHVSLYWYRQALGQGPEFLTYFNYEAQQDKSGLPNDRFSAERPEGSISTLTIQRTEQRDSAMYRCASSPDRANTEAFFGQGTRLTVV.

The chain has TRBV6-5 and TRBJ1-1, with TRBD1 as a possible D gene (5 bases). The CDR3 sequence is 15 residues long. The germline V and J ends were trimmed by 6 bases and 8 bases, with 22 bases remaining between them. In germline, CDR1 is MNHEY, CDR2 SVGAGI. The CDR3 DNA reads TGTGCCAGCAGCCGTAGGGGCACACCCCAAAGAGAAGCTTTCTTT. This sequence encodes CASSRRGTPQREAFF.

The chain carries TRBV7-9 and TRBJ2-7; TRBD1 aligns across 10 bases. V gave up 4 bases and J gave up 3 bases; unmatched junction bases: 6. The CDR3 has 15 amino acids. Germline loops: CDR1 SEHNR, CDR2 FQNEAQ (reference sequence). In nucleotides, the CDR3 is TGTGCCAGCAGCTACCGGGACAGGGGTTTCTACGAGCAGTACTTC. Encoded protein: CASSYRDRGFYEQYF.

The CDR3 region is CSAQDSATNEKLFF. In DNA form, the CDR3 reads TGCAGCGCCCAGGACAGTGCAACTAATGAAAAACTGTTTTTT. The chain has TRBV29-1 and TRBJ1-4; a possible D gene is TRBD1 (6 bases). The V end lost 7 bases, the J end lost 0 bases, and 12 bases lay between the germline ends. CDR3 length: 14 amino acids. The V gene's germline CDR1 is SQVTM and CDR2 ANQGSEA.

This clone occurred a few times. CDR3 nucleotide sequence: TGCAGCGTTGAAGTACCAGGGATAATCTACGAGCAGTACTTC. As protein: CSVEVPGIIYEQYF. The chain is built from TRBV29-1 and TRBJ2-7, with D perhaps TRBD1 (5 bases). V was trimmed by 1 base and J by 3 bases, leaving 13 bases between them. Germline-derived CDR1 and CDR2 are SQVTM and ANQGSEA. This CDR3 comprises 14 residues.

This chain connects TRBV28 to TRBJ1-3, with D possibly matching TRBD1 (6 bases). V was shortened by 6 bases and J by 0 bases, with 18 bases between the two germline ends. CDR1 and CDR2 (germline): MDHEN, SYDVKM. The CDR3 extends over 17 amino acids. The CDR3 coding sequence is TGTGCCAGCAGCCTCCAGAGGGGGTCGGCCTCTGGAAACACCATATATTTT. It codes for CASSLQRGSASGNTIYF.

The V and J genes are TRBV6-6 and TRBJ1-1, with D possibly matching TRBD1 (5 bases). The V end lost 3 bases, the J end lost 3 bases, and 8 bases lay between the germline ends. CDR3 length equals 13 residues. Germline V gene data show CDR1 as MNHNY and CDR2 as SVGAGI (reference sequence). CDR3 in amino acids: CASSYRQYTEAFF. Here the CDR3 DNA reads TGTGCCAGCAGTTATAGACAGTACACTGAAGCTTTCTTT.

About this clone itself: Different DNA sequences within this sample yield the same CDR3. J is TRBJ2-1 and V is TRBV5-1; D unclear. With 1 base removed from V and 9 bases from J, the gap between germline ends came to 5 bases. This CDR3 region has 11 residues. Per germline, CDR1 SGHRS and CDR2 YFSETQ. The CDR3 reads CASSLFGEQFF. DNA for the CDR3: TGCGCCAGCAGCTTGTTTGGTGAGCAGTTCTTC.

The chain is built from TRBV6-1 and TRBJ2-7, with TRBD2 as a possible D gene (7 bases). CDR1 is MNHNS and CDR2 is SASEGT in the germline V gene. The V end lost 7 bases, the J end lost 5 bases, and 18 bases lay between the germline ends. CDR3 length equals 14 residues. The CDR3 DNA reads as TGTGCCAGCATAGAGGGGAGGGGGAGGGACGAGCAGTACTTC. It yields the protein CASIEGRGRDEQYF.

V usage is TRBV19 and J usage is TRBJ2-1, with 7 bases fitting TRBD1. From germline, CDR1 is LNHDA and CDR2 SQIVND (reference sequence). V lost 6 bases and J lost 1; bases outside the gene matches: 6. This CDR3 is built from 15 residues. CDR3 amino acids: CASRDQGVSYNEQFF. In nucleotides, the CDR3 is TGTGCCAGTAGAGACCAGGGGGTTTCCTACAATGAGCAGTTCTTC.

The chain links TRBV10-3 to TRBJ1-2; D gene uncertain. The CDR3 is 16 residues long. Trimming pared 0 bases from V and 0 bases from J, leaving 11 bases between. The germline CDR1 and CDR2 sequences are ENHRY and SYGVKD. CDR3 nucleotides: TGTGCCATCAGTGAGTCGTTAGGGTCGACTAACTATGGCTACACCTTC. Its protein is CAISESLGSTNYGYTF.

The rearrangement links TRBV7-2 to TRBJ1-4; D might be TRBD1 (6 bases). From germline, CDR1 is SGHTA and CDR2 FQGNSA. Trimming shortened V by 2 bases and J by 8 bases, and 12 bases separated the two germline ends. The CDR3 covers 14 residues. CDR3 region: CASSLIWGLEKLFF. Here the CDR3 DNA reads TGTGCCAGCAGCTTAATTTGGGGGCTAGAAAAACTGTTTTTT.

The rearrangement uses TRBV21-1 and TRBJ1-1. TRBV21-1 is reported as a pseudogene. This CDR3 spans 16 amino acids. Written as DNA, the CDR3 is TGTGCCAGCAGCAAAATTAGGGGACGGGGGACTCATGAAGCTTTCTTT. It is translated as CASSKIRGRGTHEAFF.

The chain employs TRBV30 and TRBJ2-3; D is unresolved. There are 12 residues in the CDR3. V was pared by 1 base and J by 2 bases, with 4 bases between. Germline V lookup: CDR1 GTSNPN, CDR2 SVGIG (reference sequence). Here the CDR3 reads CAWSAPTDTQYF. CDR3 sequence (DNA): TGTGCCTGGAGTGCCCCCACAGATACGCAGTATTTT.

The gene calls are TRBV15 and TRBJ1-1; tentatively, D is TRBD1 (5 bases). This CDR3 is built from 13 residues. V was pared by 0 bases and J by 8 bases, with 10 bases between. From germline, CDR1 is LNHNV and CDR2 YYDKDF (reference sequence). CDR3 loop: CATSRDLGEEAFF. The CDR3 nucleotides read TGTGCCACCAGCAGAGATTTGGGGGAAGAAGCTTTCTTT. Filled out from reference TRBV15 and TRBJ1-1, the complete variable domain reads DAMVIQNPRYQVTQFGKPVTLSCSQTLNHNVMYWYQQKSSQAPKLLFHYYDKDFNNEADTPDNFQSRRPNTSFCFLDIRSPGLGDTAMYLCATSRDLGEEAFFGQGTRLTVV.

The V call is TRBV11-1, the J call TRBJ2-7, with a tentative D call TRBD2 (5 bases). The length of the CDR3 is 14 residues. Germline values: CDR1 SGHAT, CDR2 FQDESV (reference sequence). V shed 2 bases and J shed 3 bases, with 11 bases lying between them. DNA for the CDR3: TGTGCCAGCAGCTTACGGGGAAACTACTACGAGCAGTACTTC. Protein: CASSLRGNYYEQYF.

The J gene is TRBJ1-4, the V gene TRBV30; D gene ambiguous. CDR3 length: 13 amino acids. CDR1 is GTSNPN and CDR2 is SVGIG in the germline V gene (reference sequence). The V and J ends lost 0 bases and 3 bases respectively, with 5 bases between them. The CDR3 loop reads CAWSVQSNEKLFF. CDR3 coding DNA: TGTGCCTGGAGTGTACAGTCTAATGAAAAACTGTTTTTT.

V and J are TRBV4-1 and TRBJ2-7; 9 positions match TRBD1. There are 17 residues in the CDR3. Germline CDR1 MGHRA, CDR2 YSYEKL. J gave up 4 bases and V 2 bases, and 12 bases lay outside the gene matches. The CDR3 coding sequence is TGCGCCAGCAGCCAAACGACCGGGACAGGGTCAAAATACGAGCAGTACTTC. This sequence encodes CASSQTTGTGSKYEQYF.

This clone showed up just a few times. The V and J genes are TRBV2 and TRBJ2-4; tentative D call: TRBD2 (7 bases). Per germline, CDR1 SNHLY and CDR2 FYNNEI. The CDR3 has 17 residues. V was pared by 1 base and J by 6 bases, with 19 bases between. CDR3: CASSEGGGRTPLNIQYF. CDR3 DNA sequence: TGTGCCAGCAGTGAAGGCGGGGGCCGAACCCCGCTAAACATTCAGTACTTC. Using reference TRBV2 and TRBJ2-4 for the parts outside the CDR3, the full variable domain is EPEVTQTPSHQVTQMGQEVILRCVPISNHLYFYWYRQILGQKVEFLVSFYNNEISEKSEIFDDQFSVERPDGSNFTLKIRSTKLEDSAMYFCASSEGGGRTPLNIQYFGAGTRLSVL.

This clone was found a few times. The CDR3 here is CASSLLAGAYNEQFF. The CDR3, as DNA: TGTGCCAGCAGTCTCCTAGCGGGGGCCTACAATGAGCAGTTCTTC. This chain connects TRBV25-1 to TRBJ2-1; TRBD2 aligns across 10 bases. The germline V gene encodes CDR1 MGHDK and CDR2 SYGVNS. The CDR3 loop spans 15 amino acids. J was trimmed by 2 bases and V by 5 bases; bases with no gene match: 3.

V is TRBV5-1 and J is TRBJ2-3; D is possibly TRBD2 (6 bases). The germline CDR1 and CDR2 sequences are SGHRS and YFSETQ. The CDR3 spans 15 residues. The V end lost 4 bases, the J end lost 0 bases, and 12 bases lay between the germline ends. CDR3 sequence: CASSVGLASTDTQYF. The CDR3 bases are TGCGCCAGCAGCGTGGGCCTAGCGAGCACAGATACGCAGTATTTT. Looking up the rest from reference TRBV5-1 and TRBJ2-3 gives the full variable domain: KAGVTQTPRYLIKTRGQQVTLSCSPISGHRSVSWYQQTPGQGLQFLFEYFSETQRNKGNFPGRFSGRQFSNSRSEMNVSTLELGDSALYLCASSVGLASTDTQYFGPGTRLTVL.

In this sample, this clone turned up a few times. The gene calls are TRBV6-6 and TRBJ1-5; D remains unclear. The V gene's germline CDR1 is MNHNY and CDR2 SVGAGI (reference sequence). CDR3 length: 12 residues. V was trimmed by 8 bases and J by 5 bases, leaving 10 bases between them. CDR3 in amino acids: CASSNGYQPQHF. As DNA, the CDR3 is TGTGCCAGCTCCAACGGGTATCAGCCCCAGCATTTT.

This clone was observed once. The chain combines TRBV7-3 with TRBJ2-7, with D unresolved. CDR3 length: 14 residues. The germline V gene encodes CDR1 SGHTA and CDR2 FQGTGA. V was cut by 5 bases and J by 3 bases, with 14 bases left in between. This CDR3 reads CASSPPHSYYEQYF. DNA of the CDR3: TGTGCCAGCAGCCCCCCCCACAGCTACTACGAGCAGTACTTC.

This clone turned up a few times. This chain uses TRBV7-2 with TRBJ2-5; D not resolved. Germline values: CDR1 SGHTA, CDR2 FQGNSA. This CDR3 has 15 amino acids. Trimming stripped 7 bases from V and 1 base from J, with 16 bases between. CDR3 residues: CASTQAGDTQETQYF. CDR3 nucleotide sequence: TGTGCCAGCACCCAAGCCGGAGATACCCAAGAGACCCAGTACTTC.